These T cell receptor beta chains were read from a single sample in a study of T cells in Graves' hyperthyroidism and ophthalmopathy. TCRdb passed the multiplex PCR reads through MiXCR, listing each CDR3 protein once. The sample has roughly 57,000 distinct CDR3 sequences, approximately 53% seen once. Sequencing was done on a sample of blood. The receptors here all came from an older woman with Graves' ophthalmopathy. CDR3s include the opening cysteine and the closing phenylalanine or tryptophan.

v_gene	j_gene	CDR3aa
TRBV20-1	TRBJ2-7	CSASLSGVEQYF
TRBV4-2	TRBJ2-7	CASSRSAAGGIAYEQYF
TRBV28	TRBJ1-5	CASSSPDRRFNQPQHF
TRBV4-1	TRBJ2-7	CASSQLAGGYEQCF
TRBV19	TRBJ2-7	CASGTGGVEQYF
TRBV19	TRBJ2-7	CASSTAGQGFNEQYF
TRBV2	TRBJ2-6	CASSPTFSGANVLTF
TRBV9	TRBJ2-1	CASSKGGGANEQFF
TRBV20-1	TRBJ2-3	CSARGREGDTQYF
TRBV20-1	TRBJ1-5	CSARLARAATETQHF
TRBV5-6	TRBJ1-1	CASSLGGVGTEAFF
TRBV4-2	TRBJ1-1	CASSQPGAMNTEAFF
TRBV5-8	TRBJ2-5	CASSWGDFQETQYF
TRBV6-1	TRBJ2-1	CASSSQTHNEQFF
TRBV20-1	TRBJ1-1	CSARGGRGIEAFF
TRBV11-2	TRBJ2-5	CASSAPGPLRETQYF
TRBV30	TRBJ1-5	CAWSSTGNQPQHF
TRBV18	TRBJ1-4	CASSPSPNEKLFF
TRBV10-1	TRBJ2-5	CASSEDRGETQYF
TRBV19	TRBJ1-4	CASSIARDSNEKLFF
TRBV10-3	TRBJ1-5	CAISESDRGSGNQPQHF
TRBV7-9	TRBJ1-4	CASSGRESERLFF
TRBV7-9	TRBJ2-1	CASSEISGSSEQFF
TRBV2	TRBJ2-7	CASSGQGWQSSYEQYF
TRBV30	TRBJ1-2	CAWSTERGGYTF
TRBV20-1	TRBJ1-5	CSAGGSSYSNQPQHF
TRBV2	TRBJ2-3	CASGGRGTDTQYF
TRBV29-1	TRBJ2-7	CGGGRYEQYF
TRBV6-6	TRBJ2-7	CASSSTAYEQYF
TRBV5-1	TRBJ2-7	CASSLALPYEQYF
TRBV12-3/TRBV12-4	TRBJ2-4	CASSLRGPAKNIQYF
TRBV2	TRBJ2-7	CASSEDPFAGVGYEQYF
TRBV7-2	TRBJ2-7	CASSLESEEQYF
TRBV10-3	TRBJ1-3	CAISAGDSRNTIYF
TRBV6-5	TRBJ2-7	CASRGRWGYGQYF
TRBV4-2	TRBJ1-2	CASSQEGTGIIGDDGYTF
TRBV2	TRBJ1-5	CASSGDRGLFNQPQHF
TRBV11-1	TRBJ1-2	CASSIGTGGDYGYTF
TRBV6-5	TRBJ2-1	CASSYGTGVGNEQFF
TRBV12-3/TRBV12-4	TRBJ2-1	CASSFEQLSSYNEQFF
TRBV11-2	TRBJ1-1	CASSHQRETEAFF
TRBV20-1	TRBJ2-1	CSASRDTYNEQFF
TRBV7-3	TRBJ2-2	CAGGGGDFTGELFF